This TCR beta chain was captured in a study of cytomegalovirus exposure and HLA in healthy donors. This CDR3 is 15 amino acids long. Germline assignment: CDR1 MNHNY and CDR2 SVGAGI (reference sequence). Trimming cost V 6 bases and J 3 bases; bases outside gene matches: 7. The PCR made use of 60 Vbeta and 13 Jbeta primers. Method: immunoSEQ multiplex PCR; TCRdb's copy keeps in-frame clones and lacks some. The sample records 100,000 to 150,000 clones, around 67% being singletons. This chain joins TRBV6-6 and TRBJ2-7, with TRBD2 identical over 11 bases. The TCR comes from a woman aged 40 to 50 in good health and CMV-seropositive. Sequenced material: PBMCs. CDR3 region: CASRGTSGGGYEQYF. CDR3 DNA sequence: TGTGCCAGCAGGGGGACTAGCGGAGGGGGCTACGAGCAGTACTTC.